A selection of T cell receptor beta chains follows, all from one sample in a study of chemoradiotherapy in HPV16-positive cancers. Method: immunoSEQ multiplex PCR; TCRdb's copy keeps in-frame clones and lacks some. The sample shows 25,000 to 30,000 clones, about 93% of them seen only once. Sequences were derived from blood, sampled from a patient who underwent chemoradiotherapy. These receptors all come from a human donor with HPV-associated anogenital cancer. The conserved cysteine and the conserved F or W are not part of the CDR3 here. D genes are given only for firm matches. Expanded clones are given a class, and other clones once, few, many or no size at all.

v_gene: TRBV7-9; abundance: .; d_gene: .; CDR3aa: ASSDSPNYGYT
v_gene: TRBV4-3; abundance: .; d_gene: TRBD1; CDR3aa: ASSQVPGQGSPLH
v_gene: TRBV19; abundance: .; d_gene: TRBD1; CDR3aa: ASSIGQGRRAKNIQY
v_gene: TRBV7-2; abundance: .; d_gene: .; CDR3aa: ASSFYNEQF
v_gene: TRBV29-1; abundance: once; d_gene: TRBD2; CDR3aa: SVEAGAAYNEQF
v_gene: TRBV6-4; abundance: .; d_gene: TRBD1; CDR3aa: ASRRQGAYEQY
v_gene: TRBV4-1; abundance: .; d_gene: .; CDR3aa: ASSQDRGSYNEQF
v_gene: TRBV5-1; abundance: .; d_gene: .; CDR3aa: ASSFLGDSYEQY
v_gene: TRBV6-6; abundance: few; d_gene: TRBD1; CDR3aa: ASTQGDRANSPLH
v_gene: TRBV7-2; abundance: once; d_gene: TRBD2; CDR3aa: ASSKTSGGAFDEQF
v_gene: TRBV5-4; abundance: .; d_gene: .; CDR3aa: ASSLDARPPYEQY
v_gene: TRBV7-2; abundance: .; d_gene: .; CDR3aa: ASSLVELNQPQH
v_gene: TRBV7-9; abundance: .; d_gene: TRBD1; CDR3aa: ASSYVQGYQETQY
v_gene: TRBV7-9; abundance: .; d_gene: .; CDR3aa: ASSPTLQSRGAF
v_gene: TRBV6-5; abundance: .; d_gene: .; CDR3aa: ASSYSSRDGQPQH
v_gene: TRBV4-3; abundance: .; d_gene: .; CDR3aa: ASGSGRMTEAF
v_gene: TRBV7-6; abundance: .; d_gene: TRBD2; CDR3aa: ASSFFYGTSGGDEQF
v_gene: TRBV11-2; abundance: .; d_gene: TRBD2; CDR3aa: ASSLDPSGRAWFSYNEQF
v_gene: TRBV21-1; abundance: .; d_gene: .; CDR3aa: ASSSGTVGAAQY
v_gene: TRBV28; abundance: .; d_gene: TRBD1; CDR3aa: ASSPGDSRRETQY
v_gene: TRBV9; abundance: .; d_gene: .; CDR3aa: ASSVGVHPARGEKLF
v_gene: TRBV4-1; abundance: .; d_gene: .; CDR3aa: ASSQDLGGYYEQY
v_gene: TRBV4-1; abundance: .; d_gene: .; CDR3aa: ASSQVINLGYT
v_gene: TRBV7-3; abundance: .; d_gene: .; CDR3aa: ASSLQASVSTDTQY
v_gene: TRBV19; abundance: .; d_gene: .; CDR3aa: ASSIWGAGELF
v_gene: TRBV10-2; abundance: .; d_gene: .; CDR3aa: ASMTTGWREQY
v_gene: TRBV5-1; abundance: .; d_gene: TRBD1; CDR3aa: ASSLGILGTAGYEQY
v_gene: TRBV10-3; abundance: .; d_gene: .; CDR3aa: AISESGTLSPLH
v_gene: TRBV4-3; abundance: .; d_gene: TRBD1; CDR3aa: ASSQDGQGPSGANVLT
v_gene: TRBV7-2; abundance: .; d_gene: TRBD2; CDR3aa: ASSLSGNWELF
v_gene: TRBV7-9; abundance: .; d_gene: .; CDR3aa: ASSALGRVRDEQF
v_gene: TRBV14; abundance: .; d_gene: .; CDR3aa: ASSNSGFSTDTQY
v_gene: TRBV19; abundance: .; d_gene: .; CDR3aa: ASTEHWDANNEQF
v_gene: TRBV6-5; abundance: once; d_gene: .; CDR3aa: ASSRDLRRSYEQY
v_gene: TRBV7-3; abundance: .; d_gene: .; CDR3aa: ASSPRTRNNSPLH
v_gene: TRBV12-5; abundance: .; d_gene: .; CDR3aa: ASGLLRYREGDTEAF
v_gene: TRBV19; abundance: once; d_gene: .; CDR3aa: ASSIRTVNQPQH
v_gene: TRBV13; abundance: .; d_gene: TRBD2; CDR3aa: ASSFRGGETQY
v_gene: TRBV7-9; abundance: .; d_gene: .; CDR3aa: ASSVSGTRREKLF
v_gene: TRBV10-3; abundance: .; d_gene: .; CDR3aa: AISEMTTQETQY
v_gene: TRBV6-5; abundance: .; d_gene: .; CDR3aa: ASSYSGSSPLH
v_gene: TRBV11-2; abundance: once; d_gene: .; CDR3aa: ASSLSRNTGELF
v_gene: TRBV5-4; abundance: once; d_gene: .; CDR3aa: ASSLAGGTDTQY
v_gene: TRBV18; abundance: few; d_gene: .; CDR3aa: ASAGLRNSGANVLT
v_gene: TRBV11-3; abundance: .; d_gene: .; CDR3aa: ASKGTGELF
v_gene: TRBV10-3; abundance: .; d_gene: .; CDR3aa: AISEDPRVTYEQY
v_gene: TRBV15; abundance: .; d_gene: .; CDR3aa: ATSRVSPRTSYSNQPQH
v_gene: TRBV6-5; abundance: .; d_gene: .; CDR3aa: ASSRASVRYNEQF
v_gene: TRBV28; abundance: .; d_gene: TRBD1; CDR3aa: ASSFRDRLYEQY
v_gene: TRBV10-2; abundance: .; d_gene: .; CDR3aa: ASSQGRNSNQPQH
v_gene: TRBV7-9; abundance: .; d_gene: .; CDR3aa: ASRGASGTDTQY